The next 20 T cell receptor beta chains were all read from a single sample in a study of radiation and T cells in renal cell carcinoma. Produced via immunoSEQ multiplex PCR; TCRdb's table is partial and in-frame only. The repertoire holds 25,000 to 30,000 clones, with over 70% as singletons. The time point was: blood 2 weeks post-SBRT. The sample's treatment: 15 Gy SBRT to primary tumor, nephrectomy 4 weeks later. The sample in question was blood, obtained from a patient whose treatment included radiotherapy and nephrectomy. The receptor source for this set is a man between 60 and 75 years old with renal cell carcinoma.

The chain carries TRBV7-2 and TRBJ2-5, with no clear D. The CDR3 totals 14 residues. Germline values: CDR1 SGHTA, CDR2 FQGNSA. V shed 4 bases and J shed 5 bases, with 14 bases lying between them. CDR3 sequence (DNA): TGTGCCAGCAGCTCCCCCCCAGCGCGGGAGACCCAGTACTTC. Its protein is CASSSPPARETQYF.

This clone was detected once. The V gene is TRBV4-3, the J gene TRBJ2-2; 9 positions agree with TRBD1. The germline V gene encodes CDR1 LGHNA and CDR2 YSLEER. The V and J ends lost 3 bases and 3 bases, in that order; junction bases with no gene match: 20. This CDR3 region has 21 residues. CDR3 coding DNA: TGCGCCAGCAGCCATCTCCTTAGGGACAGGGAGGCCCTAATGGACACCGGGGAGCTGTTTTTT. Its protein is CASSHLLRDREALMDTGELFF.

This clone was recorded only once. The chain employs TRBV4-1 and TRBJ2-6; TRBD2 aligns across 9 bases. This CDR3 spans 19 amino acids. Germline trimming cut 3 bases from V and 2 bases from J; bases unmatched to any gene: 11. Germline loops: CDR1 MGHRA, CDR2 YSYEKL. CDR3 sequence reads: CASSHQIAGVGAGANVLTF. The DNA of the CDR3 is TGCGCCAGCAGCCATCAAATAGCGGGAGTTGGAGCTGGGGCCAACGTCCTGACTTTC.

This chain links TRBV4-1 with TRBJ1-2, with D perhaps TRBD1 (5 bases). Germline V gives CDR1 MGHRA, CDR2 YSYEKL. This CDR3 has 13 residues. Trimming pared 6 bases from V and 4 bases from J, leaving 12 bases between. For the CDR3, the DNA is TGCGCCAGCAGGAGCGGGGCCTTCTATGGCTACACCTTC. Its translation: CASRSGAFYGYTF.

This chain uses TRBV6-1 with TRBJ2-7, with TRBD1 matching over 9 bases. Germline V gives CDR1 MNHNS, CDR2 SASEGT. The CDR3 consists of 13 residues. V shed 10 bases, J shed 3 bases, and the junction held 7 bases outside the gene matches. CDR3 bases: TGTGCCATACCGGGACAGGGTTACTACGAGCAGTACTTC. It translates to CAIPGQGYYEQYF.

The chain links TRBV5-4 to TRBJ2-2; D is possibly TRBD2 (6 bases). The CDR3 has 14 residues. Germline CDR1 SGHNT, CDR2 YYREEE (reference sequence). The germline V and J ends were trimmed by 3 bases and 6 bases, with 12 bases remaining between them. CDR3 in amino acids: CASSWAGTAGELFF. CDR3 nucleotides: TGTGCCAGCAGCTGGGCGGGAACGGCCGGGGAGCTGTTTTTT.

V gene TRBV9 combines with J gene TRBJ2-6; D gene uncertain. This CDR3 is built from 16 residues. Germline V CDR1 and CDR2: SGDLS, YYNGEE. Trimming pared 4 bases from V and 0 bases from J, leaving 11 bases between. DNA for the CDR3: TGTGCCAGCAGCCCCTTCAAGAGCTCTGGGGCCAACGTCCTGACTTTC. Its translation is CASSPFKSSGANVLTF.

This chain joins TRBV7-9 and TRBJ2-7; no clear D. The CDR3 contains 11 residues. Per germline, CDR1 SEHNR and CDR2 FQNEAQ (reference sequence). Between the trimmed V and J ends, which lost 4 bases and 7 bases, there was a span of 8 bases. The CDR3 here is CASSSLGEQYF. The CDR3 DNA reads as TGTGCCAGCAGCTCCCTTGGTGAGCAGTACTTC.

This chain connects TRBV5-1 to TRBJ2-7, with TRBD1 matching 7 bases. Losses at the gene ends were 4 bases for V and 5 bases for J; bases not matched to a gene: 6. CDR3 length: 13 residues. The V gene's germline CDR1 is SGHRS and CDR2 YFSETQ. The CDR3, as DNA: TGCGCCAGCAGCGAACAGGGGTCGGACGAGCAGTACTTC. This translates into CASSEQGSDEQYF. Filled out from reference TRBV5-1 and TRBJ2-7, the complete variable domain reads KAGVTQTPRYLIKTRGQQVTLSCSPISGHRSVSWYQQTPGQGLQFLFEYFSETQRNKGNFPGRFSGRQFSNSRSEMNVSTLELGDSALYLCASSEQGSDEQYFGPGTRLTVT.

The chain recombines TRBV7-2 with TRBJ2-7; unclear D gene. Germline CDR1 SGHTA, CDR2 FQGNSA. The CDR3 is 11 residues long. The V end lost 2 bases, the J end lost 3 bases, and 2 bases lay between the germline ends. The CDR3 DNA reads as TGTGCCAGCAGCTTACTCTACGAGCAGTACTTC. It codes for CASSLLYEQYF. Full variable domain (missing parts from reference TRBV7-2 and TRBJ2-7): GAGVSQSPSNKVTEKGKDVELRCDPISGHTALYWYRQSLGQGLEFLIYFQGNSAPDKSGLPSDRFSAERTGGSVSTLTIQRTQQEDSAVYLCASSLLYEQYFGPGTRLTVT.

The J gene is TRBJ2-3, the V gene TRBV9, with TRBD2 matching 13 bases. V lost 4 bases, J lost 5 bases, and 7 bases stayed unmatched. Germline CDR1 SGDLS, CDR2 YYNGEE. The CDR3 covers 16 residues. For the CDR3, the DNA is TGTGCCAGCAGCAGGACTAGCGGGAGTAGCGAAGATACGCAGTATTTT. It yields the protein CASSRTSGSSEDTQYF.

This clone has only a few counts. The rearrangement joins TRBV5-4 to TRBJ2-3; 7 nucleotides agree with TRBD2. Trimming cost V 3 bases and J 1 base; bases outside gene matches: 5. Germline V gene sequence: CDR1 SGHNT, CDR2 YYREEE (reference sequence). There are 15 residues in the CDR3. The CDR3 coding sequence is TGTGCCAGCAGCTCCTCTAGCGGAGGCACAGATACGCAGTATTTT. The encoded protein is CASSSSSGGTDTQYF.

This sequence joins TRBV7-6 and TRBJ2-7, with D possibly matching TRBD1 (5 bases). CDR1 is SGHVS and CDR2 is FNYEAQ in the germline V gene. This CDR3 spans 15 amino acids. V was pared by 1 base and J by 3 bases, with 13 bases between. The CDR3 loop reads CASSLEGAKSYEQYF. CDR3 nucleotide sequence: TGTGCCAGCAGCTTAGAAGGGGCAAAAAGCTACGAGCAGTACTTC.

V gene TRBV20-1 combines with J gene TRBJ1-3; D uncertain. This CDR3 has 11 residues. From germline, CDR1 is DFQATT and CDR2 SNEGSKA (reference sequence). Trimming took 7 bases from V and 4 from J, leaving 8 bases between them. The CDR3 DNA sequence: TGCAGTGTTCCGGGAGGAAACACCATATATTTT. This encodes CSVPGGNTIYF.

The V and J genes are TRBV7-6 and TRBJ2-1; 9 bases align to TRBD1. The germline V gene has CDR1 SGHVS and CDR2 FNYEAQ. Losses at the gene ends were 5 bases for V and 0 bases for J; bases not matched to a gene: 8. CDR3 length equals 17 residues. CDR3 loop: CASSVTGTGPSYNEQFF. The CDR3 coding sequence is TGTGCCAGCAGCGTCACCGGGACAGGGCCCTCCTACAATGAGCAGTTCTTC.

The chain is built from TRBV18 and TRBJ2-1; D remains unclear. The CDR3 has 13 amino acids. From germline, CDR1 is KGHSH and CDR2 LQKENI. Trimming took off 3 bases at V and 8 bases at J, with 11 bases between the two ends. The CDR3 nucleotides read TGTGCCAGCTCACCTTCTCTCGAAGATGAGCAGTTCTTC. Its protein product is CASSPSLEDEQFF.

The chain combines TRBV6-5 with TRBJ2-7, with a possible D match to TRBD2 (5 bases). This CDR3 has 14 amino acids. V was shortened by 4 bases and J by 4 bases, with 14 bases between the two germline ends. Germline CDR1 is MNHEY and CDR2 is SVGAGI. The CDR3 protein is CASSSRGMEYEQYF. As DNA, the CDR3 is TGTGCCAGCAGTTCCAGAGGGATGGAGTACGAGCAGTACTTC.

The chain couples TRBV10-3 to TRBJ2-3; maybe TRBD1 (6 bases). This CDR3 is built from 16 residues. Between the trimmed V and J ends, which lost 6 bases and 1 base, there was a span of 17 bases. CDR1 and CDR2 (germline): ENHRY, SYGVKD. The CDR3 sequence: CAIRGGGYGGTDTQYF. The CDR3, as DNA: TGTGCCATCAGGGGTGGGGGCTACGGGGGCACAGATACGCAGTATTTT.

This rearrangement joins TRBV4-3 to TRBJ2-3; possibly TRBD2 for D (5 bases). This CDR3 has 14 residues. CDR1 and CDR2 from the germline V gene are LGHNA and YSLEER. Trimming took off 4 bases at V and 4 bases at J, with 12 bases between the two ends. This CDR3 reads CASSLLPRADTQYF. CDR3 sequence (DNA): TGCGCCAGCAGCCTCCTCCCGAGGGCAGATACGCAGTATTTT.

V gene TRBV18 combines with J gene TRBJ1-5; the match to TRBD1 covers 9 bases. Germline trimming cut 1 base from V and 6 bases from J; bases unmatched to any gene: 4. Germline V gives CDR1 KGHSH, CDR2 LQKENI. This CDR3 region has 15 residues. CDR3 nucleotide sequence: TGTGCCAGCTCACCACAGGGACAGGGAGGTCAGCCCCAGCATTTT. Its translation is CASSPQGQGGQPQHF.